This T cell receptor beta chain stems from a study of T cell responses to AZD1222 COVID-19 vaccine (dated by TCRdb to the early 2020s). In the study overall: A total of 230 to 250 trial participants underwent TCR sequencing, of whom roughly 210 had received two doses of AZD1222 and about 25 had received two doses of the MenACWY control vaccine. Trial participants were enrolled by age into subgroups of 18-55, 56-69 and 70-plus years, and around 150, 29 and 61 TCR-sequenced participants, respectively, were included in these subgroups.

The CDR3 regions of human TCRbeta chains were analyzed by immunosequencing. In the source study's methods: Repertoire TCRs were checked for matches against a reference library of SARS-CoV-2-specific TCRs that had been generated using the MIRA antigen-specificity platform. Breadth was defined as the fraction of unique TCRs that were SARS-CoV-2-associated, and depth was defined as the fraction of total T cells that were SARS-CoV-2-associated. Using the MIRA data, each spike-specific TCR was assigned both to the spike region to which the TCR was reactive and to a CD4 or CD8 class. Log10-transformed breadth and depth values were compared by one-way ANOVA with Sidak's multiple comparisons tests. TCRdb's version of the immuneACCESS table is confined to in-frame rearrangements and falls short of the full clone set. An unresolved V gene accounts for under half of the shortfall where checked; the remainder is of unknown origin. The V and J calls and clone size were taken over from that table, and D and trimming were inferred from the DNA. The sample table shows about 120,000 clones, and 85% to 90% are seen once. Approximately 15% of the sample rests with the top ten.

On this clone: Which antigen it targets is not known. No qualities accompany the bases; no much larger clone lies one base away.

The label giving this sample's time point can be read as: about 28 days (+/-7) after the second vaccine dose. AZD1222 recipients whose second dose came at about 4 weeks and those whose second dose came at about 12 weeks were combined into one group, since spike-specific TCR depth and breadth did not differ between the two schedules. The vaccinee samples were drawn from two UK trials, COV001 and COV002, one of which was a single-blind randomized controlled phase 2/3 trial testing AZD1222 (ChAdOx1 nCoV-19) in healthy adults. For TCRbeta chain sequencing, PBMC samples were collected from trial participants at day 0 and at day 28 after the second dose. Broad study findings and their caveats: Because no samples from the day 14 peak response were available, repertoires could be characterized only after the peak T cell response. Reportedly, almost half of the unique spike-specific TCRs recognized epitopes lying outside the regions that are mutated in the B.1.351 and B.1.1.7 variants. A significant rise in spike-specific TCR breadth and depth was observed after two AZD1222 doses relative to day 0 and relative to MenACWY recipients. Participants were mostly white British, with more females than males. The authors suggested clonal diversity may have been underestimated. The whole spike protein was spanned by vaccine-associated CD4 TCRs, and dominant responses were seen in regions 160-218 and 743-854. Conclusions about previously exposed vaccinees are limited because only a handful of AZD1222 recipients were SARS-CoV-2 seropositive at baseline. The 56-69-year group was small, and its depth increase did not reach significance, likely because of low power.

V and J are trimmed by 6 bases and 3 bases, and the gene matches miss 5 bases of the junction. CDR1 is given as MNHEY and CDR2 as SMNVEV, both from the germline V gene (reference sequence). The CDR3 measures 15 amino acids from cysteine to phenylalanine. Only the CDR3 region is kept as DNA, spanning 45 bases read in frame from base 1. This chain is built from TRBV27 and TRBJ2-1, with TRBD2 matching 10 junction bases. This clonotype originated in an adult who received the AZD1222 COVID-19 vaccine. Sequencing used peripheral blood, obtained 28 days after the second AZD1222 dose. The base sequence is TGTGCCAGCAGGGTTAGCGGGGGGTTCTACAATGAGCAGTTCTTC. This sequence encodes CASRVSGGFYNEQFF.